This TCR beta chain was recorded in a study of OX40 agonist ivuxolimab in advanced cancers. Overall study context: Patients were given ivuxolimab, an antibody that agonizes OX40 (CD134).

V was clipped by 0 bases and J by 4 bases, with 6 bases between them. Germline CDR1 and CDR2: SGDLS and YYNGEE. This CDR3 region has 13 residues. On this clone itself: The antigen is undetermined.

Findings and caveats of the study: Expanded peripheral T cells had an undetermined antigen specificity. At 0.1-3.0 mg/kg, partial responders had clonal expansion among the lowest observed.

Autoimmune disease history or systemic immunosuppression barred patients. Only in-frame clones appear in the TCRdb table, and some are missing; sequencing was by immunoSEQ multiplex PCR. The repertoire holds over 95,000 clones, with around 90% as singletons. The input for sequencing was CD4+ or CD8+ T cells sorted from blood, taken in a trial of the OX40 agonist ivuxolimab. V gene TRBV9 combines with J gene TRBJ2-3; D call uncertain. The source of this sequence is an adult with an advanced solid tumor such as melanoma, head and neck, liver or kidney cancer. CDR3 amino acids: CASSVEVSDTQYF. CDR3 DNA: TGTGCCAGCAGCGTAGAGGTTTCAGATACGCAGTATTTT.